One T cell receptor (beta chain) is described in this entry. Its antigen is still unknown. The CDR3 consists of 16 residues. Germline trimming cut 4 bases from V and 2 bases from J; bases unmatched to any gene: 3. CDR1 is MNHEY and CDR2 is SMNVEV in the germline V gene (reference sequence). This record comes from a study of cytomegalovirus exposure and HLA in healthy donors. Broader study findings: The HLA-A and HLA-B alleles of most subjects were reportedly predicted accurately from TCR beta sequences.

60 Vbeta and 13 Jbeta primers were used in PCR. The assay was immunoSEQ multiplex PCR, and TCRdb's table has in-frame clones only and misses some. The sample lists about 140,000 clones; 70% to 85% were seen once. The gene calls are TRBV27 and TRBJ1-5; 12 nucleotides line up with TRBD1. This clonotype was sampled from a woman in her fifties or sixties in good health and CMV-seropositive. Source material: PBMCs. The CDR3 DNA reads TGTGCCAGCAGTTCAGGGACAGGGGGCCGCAATCAGCCCCAGCATTTT. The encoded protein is CASSSGTGGRNQPQHF.